This T cell receptor beta chain was profiled in a study of T cell repertoires in cytomegalovirus infection. Study summary: Peptides in the study included HLA-C-restricted and HLA-B-restricted CMV epitopes. The public TCR beta signatures pointed to both CMV infection and matching HLA type. Points from the study as a whole: Public TCR beta family frequency separated CMV-and-HLA carriers, including in an independent cohort. The response measured ex vivo was dominated by TCR beta clonotypes (HLA-C-restricted and CMV-specific).

The CDR3 consists of 16 residues. Germline CDR1 MGHDK, CDR2 SYGVNS. V was pared by 10 bases and J by 0 bases, with 19 bases between. Each CDR3 protein gets one entry after TCRdb re-called the reads with MiXCR. The sample records a few hundred thousand distinct CDR3 sequences, over 35% being singletons. This clonotype was detected a few times. Antigen unknown. The sequence came from a human donor in good health (CMV status not recorded). Some clones in this sample may be carry-over from other donors' samples. The material was cultured PBMCs, obtained from culture after CMV antigen stimulation. The genes are TRBV25-1 and TRBJ2-4; maybe TRBD2 (5 bases). The CDR3 region has the DNA TGTGCCACACTAGAAATCAACCCCGTAGCCAAAAACATTCAGTACTTC. Residues: CATLEINPVAKNIQYF. Together with reference TRBV25-1 and TRBJ2-4, the CDR3 gives the full variable domain: EADIYQTPRYLVIGTGKKITLECSQTMGHDKMYWYQQDPGMELHLIHYSYGVNSTEKGDLSSESTVSRIRTEHFPLTLESARPSHTSQYLCATLEINPVAKNIQYFGAGTRLSVL.